This TCR beta chain was documented in a study of cytomegalovirus exposure and HLA in healthy donors. Primers: 60 Vbeta forward and 13 Jbeta reverse. Produced via immunoSEQ multiplex PCR; TCRdb's table is partial and in-frame only. The table has about 150,000 clones, 79% seen once. Points from the study as a whole: Sequencing artifact likely explains a cluster of highly shared sequence variants. Analyzed later, most CMV-associated TCR beta chains appeared HLA-restricted. The study flagged approximately 180 TCR beta chains as cytomegalovirus-associated. Upon later analysis, HLA-associated TCR beta chains proved more clonally expanded than other, equally common chains.

The CDR3 totals 15 residues. Per the germline V gene, CDR1 is SGHRS and CDR2 is YFSETQ. Note on this clone: Its antigen is not identified.

The sequenced sample consisted of PBMCs. The V gene is TRBV5-1, the J gene TRBJ2-5, with a tentative D call TRBD2 (6 bases). Gene TRBJ2-7 matches the end of the DNA better, so the J call may be wrong. The sequence was obtained from a man aged 45-60 years in good health and CMV-seropositive. For the CDR3, the DNA is TGCGCCAGCAGCTTCGGAGGGGAATCGTTAAGCGAGCAGTACTTC. Protein: CASSFGGESLSEQYF.